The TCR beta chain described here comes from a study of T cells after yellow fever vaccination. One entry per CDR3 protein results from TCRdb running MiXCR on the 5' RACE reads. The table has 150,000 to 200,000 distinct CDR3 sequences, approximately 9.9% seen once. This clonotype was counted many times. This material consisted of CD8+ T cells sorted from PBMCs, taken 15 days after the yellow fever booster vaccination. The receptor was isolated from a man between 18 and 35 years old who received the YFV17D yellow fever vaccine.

The CDR3 loop reads CASSLGQGANYGYTF. The CDR3 nucleotides are TGCGCCAGCAGCTTGGGACAGGGAGCTAACTATGGCTACACCTTC. V and J are TRBV5-1 and TRBJ1-2; 7 nucleotides agree with TRBD1. V shed 0 bases and J 0 bases; nucleotides not matched to a gene: 2. The CDR3 runs 15 residues. CDR1 and CDR2 from the germline V gene are SGHRS and YFSETQ.